This TCR beta chain is drawn from a study of blood T cell repertoires in COVID-19. On the study more broadly: COVID-19 samples collected from the United States, Italy and Spain covered acute and convalescent phases. The cDNA or gDNA used as material had been derived from T cells, B-cell-depleted T cells, or PBMCs.

The protocol was immunoSEQ multiplex PCR, while the TCRdb copy is restricted to in-frame clones and leaves out a portion. The sample shows roughly 300,000 clones, 65% to 90% of them seen only once. The CDR3 is 16 amino acids. V lost 1 base, J lost 1 base, and 13 bases lay in between. Germline loops: CDR1 SGHTA, CDR2 FQGNSA. Sequencing was done on a sample of peripheral blood. The chain recombines TRBV7-2 with TRBJ1-1; a weak D match, TRBD1 (5 bases). This TCR came from a human donor in a cohort sampled during active COVID-19. The CDR3 protein is CASSLVLGASNTEAFF. Written as DNA, the CDR3 is TGTGCCAGCAGCTTAGTTTTAGGGGCGTCGAACACTGAAGCTTTCTTT.